The 3 T cell receptor beta chains reported below all come from one sample, sequenced in a study of cytomegalovirus exposure and HLA in healthy donors. Here immunoSEQ multiplex PCR was the method, and the copy in TCRdb shows in-frame clones only, minus some. The data hold roughly 150,000 clones, with 88% observed a single time. Sequencing input: PBMCs. These TCRs come from a young man in good health and CMV-seronegative.

Here the CDR3 DNA reads TGTGCCAGCAGTGAAGTACCCCTAGCGGGGAGCACAGATACGCAGTATTTT. Its protein is CASSEVPLAGSTDTQYF. The chain carries TRBV2 and TRBJ2-3, with TRBD2 identical over 9 bases. Trimming took 1 base from V and 0 from J; bases not matched to a gene: 5. This CDR3 region has 17 residues. Germline V gives CDR1 SNHLY, CDR2 FYNNEI. Using reference TRBV2 and TRBJ2-3 for the parts outside the CDR3, the full variable domain is EPEVTQTPSHQVTQMGQEVILRCVPISNHLYFYWYRQILGQKVEFLVSFYNNEISEKSEIFDDQFSVERPDGSNFTLKIRSTKLEDSAMYFCASSEVPLAGSTDTQYFGPGTRLTVL.

V is TRBV14 and J is TRBJ2-1; 7 bases are a match to TRBD1. Germline trimming cut 2 bases from V and 1 base from J; bases unmatched to any gene: 5. The germline gives CDR1 SGHDN, CDR2 FVKESK. The CDR3 loop spans 16 amino acids. The CDR3 loop is CASSQIRTGSYNEQFF. The CDR3 nucleotides read TGTGCCAGCAGCCAAATCCGGACAGGATCCTACAATGAGCAGTTCTTC. The full variable domain, completed using reference TRBV14 and TRBJ2-1, is EAGVTQFPSHSVIEKGQTVTLRCDPISGHDNLYWYRRVMGKEIKFLLHFVKESKQDESGMPNNRFLAERTGGTYSTLKVQPAELEDSGVYFCASSQIRTGSYNEQFFGPGTRLTVL.

The rearrangement uses TRBV7-6 and TRBJ2-1, with 9 bases matching TRBD1. CDR1 is SGHVS, CDR2 FNYEAQ, per germline. The CDR3 runs to 16 residues. V lost 0 bases to trimming and J lost 3 bases; unmatched junction nucleotides: 3. The CDR3, as DNA: TGTGCCAGCAGCTTAGCGGACAGGGGCTACTACAATGAGCAGTTCTTC. This codes for CASSLADRGYYNEQFF.